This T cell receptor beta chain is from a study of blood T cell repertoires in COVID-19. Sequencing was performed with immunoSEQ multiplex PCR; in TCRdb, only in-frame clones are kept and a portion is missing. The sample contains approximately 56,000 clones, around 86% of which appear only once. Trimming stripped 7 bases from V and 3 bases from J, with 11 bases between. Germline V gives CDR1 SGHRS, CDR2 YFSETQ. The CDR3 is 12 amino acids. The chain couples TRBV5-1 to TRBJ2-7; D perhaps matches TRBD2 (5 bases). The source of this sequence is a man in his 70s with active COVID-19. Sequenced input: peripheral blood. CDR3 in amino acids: CASSPRGYEQYF. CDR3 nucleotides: TGCGCCAGCTCCCCCCGGGGCTACGAGCAGTACTTC.